The table lists the clone carrying this T cell receptor (beta chain) with many counts. Antigen: not known. The cDNA was synthesized by means of template-switch 5'RACE, which was carried out with 10-nucleotide random UMIs. TCRdb itself ran the 5' RACE reads through MiXCR, one entry per CDR3 protein. The profile shows approximately 66,000 distinct CDR3 sequences, 3% to 4% of them singletons. This sample stems from a study of neurological immune-mediated disorders. This CDR3 has 15 residues. The V and J ends lost 2 bases and 4 bases respectively, with 14 bases between them. Per germline, CDR1 MNHEY and CDR2 SMNVEV (reference sequence). The study's findings and limits: Expanded clones shared no identical CDR3 amino acid sequences across subjects, which suggested private TCR-beta repertoires in all groups. The repertoires of 18 of 34 multiple sclerosis patients fell into one related-CDR3 cluster (a possible signature) under phylogenetic grouping. TCR clonal expansion peaked in HTLV-1-associated myelopathy patients and was lowest in multiple sclerosis patients.

The origin of this receptor is a man between 40 and 49 years old with multiple sclerosis. This chain links TRBV27 with TRBJ1-2; tentatively, D is TRBD1 (6 bases). Sample: PBMCs. CDR3 amino acids: CASSLKGDSPYGYTF. The CDR3 nucleotides are TGTGCCAGCAGTTTAAAGGGGGACTCCCCCTATGGCTACACCTTC.